This TCR beta chain was retrieved from a study of T cell changes during pregnancy in multiple sclerosis. The method was immunoSEQ multiplex PCR; TCRdb's version includes in-frame clones alone and lacks a portion of them. This table holds about 75,000 clones, about 94% found once. V shed 2 bases and J shed 4 bases, with 22 bases lying between them. Germline lookup yields CDR1 SGHRS and CDR2 YFSETQ. The CDR3 has 19 amino acids. The TCR sequence derives from a female donor with multiple sclerosis, enrolled in a pregnancy study. V and J are TRBV5-1 and TRBJ2-6; weak D call: TRBD1 (6 bases). Source: CD4+ T cells from peripheral blood mononuclear cells, taken after pregnancy. The CDR3 is CASSLAEASQGLGANVLTF. The CDR3 DNA follows: TGCGCCAGCAGCTTAGCGGAGGCCAGCCAGGGGTTGGGGGCCAACGTCCTGACTTTC. The entire variable domain, with the rest obtained from reference TRBV5-1 and TRBJ2-6, is as follows: KAGVTQTPRYLIKTRGQQVTLSCSPISGHRSVSWYQQTPGQGLQFLFEYFSETQRNKGNFPGRFSGRQFSNSRSEMNVSTLELGDSALYLCASSLAEASQGLGANVLTFGAGSRLTVL.